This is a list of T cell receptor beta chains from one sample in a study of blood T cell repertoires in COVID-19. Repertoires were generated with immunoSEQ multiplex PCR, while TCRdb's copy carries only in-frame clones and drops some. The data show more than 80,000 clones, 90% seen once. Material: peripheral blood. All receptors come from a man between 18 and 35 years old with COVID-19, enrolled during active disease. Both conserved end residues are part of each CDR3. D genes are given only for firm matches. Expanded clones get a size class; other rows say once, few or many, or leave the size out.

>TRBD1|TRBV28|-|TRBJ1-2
CASSSPGTGINGYTF
TGTGCCAGCAGTTCCCCCGGGACAGGGATTAATGGCTACACCTTC
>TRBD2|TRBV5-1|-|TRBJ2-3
CASSLVSGTTDTQYF
TGCGCCAGCAGCTTGGTTAGCGGGACAACAGATACGCAGTATTTT
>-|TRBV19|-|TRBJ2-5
CASRKDSQETQYF
TGTGCCAGTAGAAAGGACAGTCAAGAGACCCAGTACTTC
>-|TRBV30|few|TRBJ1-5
CAWSRLGIGQPQHF
TGTGCCTGGAGCCGATTGGGTATCGGGCAGCCCCAGCATTTT
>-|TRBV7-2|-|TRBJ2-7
CASSLRQGPSYEQYF
TGTGCCAGCAGCCTGCGGCAGGGTCCCTCCTACGAGCAGTACTTC
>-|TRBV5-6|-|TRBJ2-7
CASSLATRYEQYF
TGTGCCAGCAGCTTGGCGACTAGATACGAGCAGTACTTC
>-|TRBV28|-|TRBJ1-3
CASGLGSGNTIYF
TGTGCCAGTGGACTCGGCTCTGGAAACACCATATATTTT
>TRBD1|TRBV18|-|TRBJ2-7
CASSPPSGGVWEQYF
TGTGCCAGCTCACCACCTTCAGGGGGAGTCTGGGAGCAGTACTTC
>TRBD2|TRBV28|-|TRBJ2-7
CASSSPGTSHEQYF
TGTGCCAGCAGTTCTCCCGGGACTAGCCACGAGCAGTACTTC
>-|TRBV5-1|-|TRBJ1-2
CASSLTGSTNYGYTF
TGCGCCAGCAGCTTGACAGGCTCTACTAACTATGGCTACACCTTC
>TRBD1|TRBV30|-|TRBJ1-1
CAWSRTGGTEAFF
TGTGCCTGGAGTCGGACAGGGGGAACTGAAGCTTTCTTT
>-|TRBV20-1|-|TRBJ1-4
CRTKEKLFF
TGCAGAACAAAGGAAAAACTGTTTTTT
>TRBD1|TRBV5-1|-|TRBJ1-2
CASSFSRTGLLYGYTF
TGCGCCAGCAGCTTTAGCAGGACAGGGCTGCTGTATGGCTACACCTTC
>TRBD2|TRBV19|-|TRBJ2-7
CASSNSGVYEQYF
TGTGCCAGTAGTAATAGCGGGGTTTACGAGCAGTACTTC
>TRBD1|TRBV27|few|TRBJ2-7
CASSSLTTGYRSYEQYF
TGTGCCAGCAGTTCACTCACGACAGGGTATAGGTCCTACGAGCAGTACTTC
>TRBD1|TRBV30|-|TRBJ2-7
CAWSTGSYEQYF
TGTGCCTGGTCGACAGGGTCCTACGAGCAGTACTTC
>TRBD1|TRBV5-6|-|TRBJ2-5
CASSYGTGEGETQYF
TGTGCCAGCAGCTATGGGACAGGGGAGGGAGAGACCCAGTACTTC
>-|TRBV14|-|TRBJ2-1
CASSQDIFTGAEQFF
TGTGCCAGCAGCCAAGATATTTTTACAGGTGCGGAGCAGTTCTTC
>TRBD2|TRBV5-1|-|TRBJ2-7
CASSWSGRRLVEQYF
TGCGCCAGCAGCTGGAGCGGGAGGAGGTTAGTCGAGCAGTACTTC
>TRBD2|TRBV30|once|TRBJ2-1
CAWTLAGNNEQFF
TGTGCCTGGACACTAGCGGGAAACAATGAGCAGTTCTTC
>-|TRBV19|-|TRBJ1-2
CASRIGQGYYGYTF
TGTGCCAGCCGAATCGGGCAGGGGTACTATGGCTACACCTTC
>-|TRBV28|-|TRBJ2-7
CASSFSWGGYEQYF
TGTGCCAGCAGTTTTTCGTGGGGAGGCTACGAGCAGTACTTC
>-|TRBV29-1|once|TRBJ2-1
CSVDAENYNEQFF
TGCAGCGTTGATGCCGAGAACTACAATGAGCAGTTCTTC